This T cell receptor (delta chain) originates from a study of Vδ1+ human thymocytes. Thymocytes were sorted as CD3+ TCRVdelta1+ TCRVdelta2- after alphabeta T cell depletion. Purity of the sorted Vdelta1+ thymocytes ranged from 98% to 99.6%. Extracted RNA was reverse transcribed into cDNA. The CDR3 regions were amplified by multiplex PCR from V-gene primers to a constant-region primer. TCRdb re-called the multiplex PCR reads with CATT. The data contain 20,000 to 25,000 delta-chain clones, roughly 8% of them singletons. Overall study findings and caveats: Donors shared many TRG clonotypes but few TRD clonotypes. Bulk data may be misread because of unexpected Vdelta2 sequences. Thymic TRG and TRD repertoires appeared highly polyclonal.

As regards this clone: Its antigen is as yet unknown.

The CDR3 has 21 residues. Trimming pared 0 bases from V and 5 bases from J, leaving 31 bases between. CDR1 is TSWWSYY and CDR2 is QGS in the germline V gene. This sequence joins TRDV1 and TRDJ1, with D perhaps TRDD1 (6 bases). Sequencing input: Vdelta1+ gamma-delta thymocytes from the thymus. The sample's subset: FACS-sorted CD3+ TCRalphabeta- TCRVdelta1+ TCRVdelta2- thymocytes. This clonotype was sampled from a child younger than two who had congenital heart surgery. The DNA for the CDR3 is TGTGCTCTTGGGGAACTAAATAGGGTCTTAATTTTCCGGACCCAACGTGATAAACTCATCTTT. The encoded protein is CALGELNRVLIFRTQRDKLIF.